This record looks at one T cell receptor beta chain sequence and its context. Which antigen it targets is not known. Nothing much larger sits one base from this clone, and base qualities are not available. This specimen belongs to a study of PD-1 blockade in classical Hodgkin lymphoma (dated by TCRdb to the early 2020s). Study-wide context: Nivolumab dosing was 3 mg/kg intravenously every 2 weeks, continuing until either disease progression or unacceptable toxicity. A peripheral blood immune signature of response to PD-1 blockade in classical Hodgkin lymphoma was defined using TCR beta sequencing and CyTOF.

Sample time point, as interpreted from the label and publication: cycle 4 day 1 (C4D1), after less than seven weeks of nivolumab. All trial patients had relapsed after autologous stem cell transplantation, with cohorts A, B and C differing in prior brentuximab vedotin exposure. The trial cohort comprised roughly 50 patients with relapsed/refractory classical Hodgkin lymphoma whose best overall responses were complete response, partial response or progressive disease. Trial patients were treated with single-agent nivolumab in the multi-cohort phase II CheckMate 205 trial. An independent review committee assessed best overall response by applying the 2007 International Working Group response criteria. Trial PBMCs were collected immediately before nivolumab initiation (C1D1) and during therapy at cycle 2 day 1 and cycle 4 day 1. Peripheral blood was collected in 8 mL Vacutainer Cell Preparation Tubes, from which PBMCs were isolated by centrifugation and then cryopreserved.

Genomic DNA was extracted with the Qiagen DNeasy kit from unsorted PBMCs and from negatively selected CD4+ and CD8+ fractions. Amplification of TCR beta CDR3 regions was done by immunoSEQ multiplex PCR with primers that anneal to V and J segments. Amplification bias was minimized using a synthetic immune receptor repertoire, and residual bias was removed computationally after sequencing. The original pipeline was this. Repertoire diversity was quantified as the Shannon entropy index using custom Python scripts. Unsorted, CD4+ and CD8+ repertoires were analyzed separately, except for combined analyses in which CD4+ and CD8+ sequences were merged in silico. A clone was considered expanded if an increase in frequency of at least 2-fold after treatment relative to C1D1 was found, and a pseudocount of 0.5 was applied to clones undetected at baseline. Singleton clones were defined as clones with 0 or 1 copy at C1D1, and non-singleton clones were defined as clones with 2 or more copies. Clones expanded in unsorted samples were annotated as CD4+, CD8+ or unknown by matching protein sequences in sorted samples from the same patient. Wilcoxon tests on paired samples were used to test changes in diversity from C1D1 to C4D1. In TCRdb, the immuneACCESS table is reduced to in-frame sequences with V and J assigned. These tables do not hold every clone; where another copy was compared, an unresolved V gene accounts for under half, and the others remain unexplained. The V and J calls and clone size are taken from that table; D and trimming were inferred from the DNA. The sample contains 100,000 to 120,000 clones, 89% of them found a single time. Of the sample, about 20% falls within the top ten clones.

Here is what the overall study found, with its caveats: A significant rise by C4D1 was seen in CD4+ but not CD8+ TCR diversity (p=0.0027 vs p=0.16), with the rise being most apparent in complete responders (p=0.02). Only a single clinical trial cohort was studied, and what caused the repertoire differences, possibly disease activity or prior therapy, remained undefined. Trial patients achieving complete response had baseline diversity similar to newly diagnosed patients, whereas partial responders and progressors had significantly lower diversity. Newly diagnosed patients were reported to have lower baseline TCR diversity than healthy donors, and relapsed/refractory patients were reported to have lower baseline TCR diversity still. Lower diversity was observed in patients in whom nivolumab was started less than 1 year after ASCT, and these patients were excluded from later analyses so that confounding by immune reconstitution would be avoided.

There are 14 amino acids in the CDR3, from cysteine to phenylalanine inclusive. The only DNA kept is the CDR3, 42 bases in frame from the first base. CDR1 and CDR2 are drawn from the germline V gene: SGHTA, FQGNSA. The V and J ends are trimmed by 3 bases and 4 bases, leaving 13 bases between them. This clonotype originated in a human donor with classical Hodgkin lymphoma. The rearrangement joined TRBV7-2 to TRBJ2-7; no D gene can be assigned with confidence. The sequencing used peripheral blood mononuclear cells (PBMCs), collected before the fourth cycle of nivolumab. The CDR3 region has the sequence CASSFAPLWYEQYF. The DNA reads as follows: TGTGCCAGCAGCTTTGCTCCCCTGTGGTACGAGCAGTACTTC.